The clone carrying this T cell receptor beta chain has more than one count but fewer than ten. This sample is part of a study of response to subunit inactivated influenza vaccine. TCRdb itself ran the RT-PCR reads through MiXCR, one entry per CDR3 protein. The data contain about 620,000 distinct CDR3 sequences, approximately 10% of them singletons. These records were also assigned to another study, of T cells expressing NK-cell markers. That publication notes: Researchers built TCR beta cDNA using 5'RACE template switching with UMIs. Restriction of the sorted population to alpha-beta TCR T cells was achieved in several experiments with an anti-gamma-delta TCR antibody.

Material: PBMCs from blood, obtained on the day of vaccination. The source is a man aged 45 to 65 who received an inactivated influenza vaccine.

The CDR3 sequence is CASSFSSGKETQYF. Written as DNA, the CDR3 is TGTGCCAGCAGCTTTTCTAGCGGGAAAGAGACCCAGTACTTC. The gene calls are TRBV7-8 and TRBJ2-5; 9 bases map to TRBD2. The CDR3 has 14 amino acids. Unmatched junction bases numbered 2, after V lost 3 bases and J lost 3 bases. CDR1 and CDR2 (germline): SGHVS, FQNEAQ.